This TCR beta chain emerged from a study of blood T cell repertoires in COVID-19. On the study more broadly: Nucleic acid was either cDNA or gDNA, and it came from T cells, B-cell-depleted T cells, or PBMCs.

Original analysis: Using reference gene primer amplification, nucleated cell counts were estimated. Here immunoSEQ multiplex PCR was the method, and the copy in TCRdb shows in-frame clones only, minus some. That table supplies the V and J calls and clone size; D and trimming were determined from the DNA. The sample contains about 190,000 clones, about 81% of which appear only once. Seattle's cohort entered during active infection and was followed longitudinally. Germline V gene sequence: CDR1 SGHNT, CDR2 YYREEE (reference sequence). This CDR3 spans 15 amino acids. Trimming left V 3 bases short and J 7 bases short, with 14 bases between.

This TCR came from a woman over 75 with COVID-19, enrolled during active disease. The chain combines TRBV5-4 with TRBJ1-6; a weak D match, TRBD1 (6 bases). Sequenced: peripheral blood. In nucleotides, the CDR3 is TGTGCCAGCAGCTGGAACAGGGCCGGAAATTCACCCCTCCACTTT. This gives the protein CASSWNRAGNSPLHF.